Listed below are T cell receptor beta chains from one sample, sequenced in a study of T cell responses to AZD1222 COVID-19 vaccine. Libraries were prepared by immunoSEQ multiplex PCR; TCRdb keeps only in-frame clonotypes and omits some of them. Here the sample spans approximately 84,000 clones, over 75% being singletons. Here the sequenced sample was peripheral blood, taken 28 days after the second AZD1222 dose. The receptor set was obtained from an adult who received the AZD1222 COVID-19 vaccine. Each CDR3 is given with its conserved first and last residue. D genes are given only for firm matches. A clone size is listed for some rows: how often the clone was seen (once, few, many), or a class if it is expanded.

v_call: TRBV3-1/TRBV3-2
j_call: TRBJ1-1
d_call: -
clone_size: -
cdr3_length: 13
cdr3_nt: TGTGCCAGCAGCGGGGGTGTTCGGACTGAAGCTTTCTTT
cdr3_aa: CASSGGVRTEAFF

v_call: TRBV28
j_call: TRBJ1-6
d_call: TRBD1
clone_size: -
cdr3_length: 15
cdr3_nt: TGTGCCAGCAGTTCCAGACAGGGTAGTAATTCACCCCTCCACTTT
cdr3_aa: CASSSRQGSNSPLHF

v_call: TRBV5-4
j_call: TRBJ2-3
d_call: -
clone_size: -
cdr3_length: 14
cdr3_nt: TGTGCCAGCAGTCGCGACACTAGCACAGATACGCAGTATTTT
cdr3_aa: CASSRDTSTDTQYF

v_call: TRBV19
j_call: TRBJ1-6
d_call: -
clone_size: -
cdr3_length: 16
cdr3_nt: TGTGCCAGTAGTATGTCAGGGGTTGGAGCGAATTCACCCCTCCACTTT
cdr3_aa: CASSMSGVGANSPLHF

v_call: TRBV7-8
j_call: TRBJ1-4
d_call: -
clone_size: -
cdr3_length: 15
cdr3_nt: TGTGCCAGCAGCTCGCTGCAGGGCACTAATGAAAAACTGTTTTTT
cdr3_aa: CASSSLQGTNEKLFF

v_call: TRBV2
j_call: TRBJ1-4
d_call: TRBD1
clone_size: -
cdr3_length: 14
cdr3_nt: TGTGCCAGCAGTACCGGGACAGAGAATGAAAAACTGTTTTTT
cdr3_aa: CASSTGTENEKLFF

v_call: TRBV3-1/TRBV3-2
j_call: TRBJ2-7
d_call: -
clone_size: -
cdr3_length: 13
cdr3_nt: TGTGCCAGCAGCCAAACAAATTCCTACGAGCAGTACTTC
cdr3_aa: CASSQTNSYEQYF

v_call: TRBV19
j_call: TRBJ2-1
d_call: TRBD1
clone_size: -
cdr3_length: 15
cdr3_nt: TGTGCCAGTAGTGGCAGGGGGCCAGGGGGTAATGAGCAGTTCTTC
cdr3_aa: CASSGRGPGGNEQFF

v_call: TRBV9
j_call: TRBJ1-1
d_call: -
clone_size: -
cdr3_length: 14
cdr3_nt: TGTGCCAGCAGCGATGGATCAGGGTACACTGAAGCTTTCTTT
cdr3_aa: CASSDGSGYTEAFF

v_call: TRBV6-5
j_call: TRBJ2-3
d_call: TRBD2
clone_size: -
cdr3_length: 15
cdr3_nt: TGTGCCAGCACATCGGGAGGGCTAAGCACAGATACGCAGTATTTT
cdr3_aa: CASTSGGLSTDTQYF

v_call: TRBV7-8
j_call: TRBJ2-7
d_call: TRBD1
clone_size: -
cdr3_length: 16
cdr3_nt: TGTGCCAGCAGGTTAGGGGGCAGGAGAGGGGTCTACGAGCAGTACTTC
cdr3_aa: CASRLGGRRGVYEQYF

v_call: TRBV3-1/TRBV3-2
j_call: TRBJ1-6
d_call: -
clone_size: -
cdr3_length: 16
cdr3_nt: TGTGCCAGCAGCCAGGATCCGGCAGGGGCAAATTCACCCCTCCACTTT
cdr3_aa: CASSQDPAGANSPLHF

v_call: TRBV6-5
j_call: TRBJ1-3
d_call: -
clone_size: -
cdr3_length: 13
cdr3_nt: TGTGCCAGCAGCCCCTCCCTTAGACACACCATATATTTT
cdr3_aa: CASSPSLRHTIYF

v_call: TRBV24-1
j_call: TRBJ2-2
d_call: TRBD1
clone_size: -
cdr3_length: 16
cdr3_nt: TGTGCCACCCGTCACCCCGGGACAGGGACGACCGGGGAGCTGTTTTTT
cdr3_aa: CATRHPGTGTTGELFF

v_call: TRBV11-2
j_call: TRBJ1-4
d_call: -
clone_size: -
cdr3_length: 15
cdr3_nt: TGTGCCAGCAGCTTAGGTCAGGGGTTGTATGAAAAACTGTTTTTT
cdr3_aa: CASSLGQGLYEKLFF

v_call: TRBV21-1
j_call: TRBJ2-5
d_call: -
clone_size: -
cdr3_length: 14
cdr3_nt: TGTGCCAGCAGCAAAAGACCAGGTCAAGAGACCCAGTACTTC
cdr3_aa: CASSKRPGQETQYF

v_call: TRBV30
j_call: TRBJ1-2
d_call: TRBD1
clone_size: -
cdr3_length: 12
cdr3_nt: TGTGCCTGGAGTGAGAGGGGGCGACACTACACCTTC
cdr3_aa: CAWSERGRHYTF

v_call: TRBV6-1
j_call: TRBJ1-1
d_call: -
clone_size: -
cdr3_length: 16
cdr3_nt: TGTGCCAGCAGTGGACCTCTCCAGGGGATGGACACTGAAGCTTTCTTT
cdr3_aa: CASSGPLQGMDTEAFF

v_call: TRBV12-3/TRBV12-4
j_call: TRBJ1-1
d_call: TRBD1
clone_size: -
cdr3_length: 13
cdr3_nt: TGTGCCAGCAGAGTACCGGGACAGCTAGAAGCTTTCTTT
cdr3_aa: CASRVPGQLEAFF

v_call: TRBV19
j_call: TRBJ1-3
d_call: -
clone_size: few
cdr3_length: 15
cdr3_nt: TGTGCCAGTGGCTATAAGGGGTACTCTGGAAACACCATATATTTT
cdr3_aa: CASGYKGYSGNTIYF

v_call: TRBV10-3
j_call: TRBJ1-2
d_call: TRBD1
clone_size: -
cdr3_length: 14
cdr3_nt: TGTGCCATCAGTGATTTTGAACAGGGGAATGGCTACACCTTC
cdr3_aa: CAISDFEQGNGYTF

v_call: TRBV5-5
j_call: TRBJ2-5
d_call: TRBD2
clone_size: -
cdr3_length: 15
cdr3_nt: TGTGCCAGCAAGTTCCTAGCGGGTTTACAAGAGACCCAGTACTTC
cdr3_aa: CASKFLAGLQETQYF

v_call: TRBV6-2/TRBV6-3
j_call: TRBJ2-3
d_call: TRBD2
clone_size: few
cdr3_length: 15
cdr3_nt: TGTGCCAGCAGTCGAAGACTAGCCTTTACAGATACGCAGTATTTT
cdr3_aa: CASSRRLAFTDTQYF

v_call: TRBV6-1
j_call: TRBJ2-6
d_call: -
clone_size: -
cdr3_length: 16
cdr3_nt: TGTGCCAGCAGTGAGGGGCCAGGGGCTGGGGCCAACGTCCTGACTTTC
cdr3_aa: CASSEGPGAGANVLTF

v_call: TRBV12-3/TRBV12-4
j_call: TRBJ1-4
d_call: -
clone_size: once
cdr3_length: 13
cdr3_nt: TGTGCCAGCAGTTTTTTCAGTGGAGAAAAACTGTTTTTT
cdr3_aa: CASSFFSGEKLFF

v_call: TRBV7-9
j_call: TRBJ2-7
d_call: -
clone_size: once
cdr3_length: 16
cdr3_nt: TGTGCCAGCAGCACTAGTTACGGAGCGGCGGCCTACGAGCAGTACTTC
cdr3_aa: CASSTSYGAAAYEQYF

v_call: TRBV7-2
j_call: TRBJ2-7
d_call: -
clone_size: -
cdr3_length: 13
cdr3_nt: TGTGCCAGCAGCTTAGATGAGGGGATCGAGCAGTACTTC
cdr3_aa: CASSLDEGIEQYF

v_call: TRBV27
j_call: TRBJ1-6
d_call: -
clone_size: -
cdr3_length: 18
cdr3_nt: TGTGCCAGCAGTTTGGCTCCGCCGGGGGGCTCCTATAATTCACCCCTCCACTTT
cdr3_aa: CASSLAPPGGSYNSPLHF

v_call: TRBV3-1/TRBV3-2
j_call: TRBJ1-4
d_call: -
clone_size: -
cdr3_length: 14
cdr3_nt: TGTGCCAGCAGCCAAGCTGCAACTAATGAAAAACTGTTTTTT
cdr3_aa: CASSQAATNEKLFF

v_call: TRBV7-9
j_call: TRBJ1-4
d_call: -
clone_size: -
cdr3_length: 16
cdr3_nt: TGTGCCAGCAGCCCCGGAGAGAAACCAACTAATGAAAAACTGTTTTTT
cdr3_aa: CASSPGEKPTNEKLFF

v_call: TRBV18
j_call: TRBJ1-1
d_call: TRBD1
clone_size: -
cdr3_length: 17
cdr3_nt: TGTGCCAGCTCACCATCGGTGGTGGGCGGAGGGGGCGCGGGAGCTTTCTTT
cdr3_aa: CASSPSVVGGGGAGAFF

v_call: TRBV15
j_call: TRBJ2-6
d_call: -
clone_size: -
cdr3_length: 14
cdr3_nt: TGTGCCACCAGCAGGGGGTCTGGGGCCAACGTCCTGACTTTC
cdr3_aa: CATSRGSGANVLTF

v_call: TRBV4-1
j_call: TRBJ2-7
d_call: TRBD1
clone_size: -
cdr3_length: 16
cdr3_nt: TGCGCCAGCAGCCAAGAGGACAGGGGTTTGGCCTACGAGCAGTACTTC
cdr3_aa: CASSQEDRGLAYEQYF

v_call: TRBV11-2
j_call: TRBJ2-7
d_call: TRBD1
clone_size: few
cdr3_length: 15
cdr3_nt: TGTGCCAGCAGCTTAGTTGGGACAGGGCCAGGAGAGCAGTACTTC
cdr3_aa: CASSLVGTGPGEQYF

v_call: TRBV3-1/TRBV3-2
j_call: TRBJ2-5
d_call: -
clone_size: -
cdr3_length: 15
cdr3_nt: TGTGCCAGCAGCCAAGCCACGACAGGAAAAGAGACCCAGTACTTC
cdr3_aa: CASSQATTGKETQYF

v_call: TRBV6-4
j_call: TRBJ1-2
d_call: -
clone_size: -
cdr3_length: 15
cdr3_nt: TGTGCCAGCAGCCCCGGCCCAGGGAGAAACTATGGCTACACCTTC
cdr3_aa: CASSPGPGRNYGYTF

v_call: TRBV7-7
j_call: TRBJ2-5
d_call: -
clone_size: -
cdr3_length: 15
cdr3_nt: TGTGCTAGCAGCTTAGGGGGTATTACGGAGGAGACCCAGTACTTC
cdr3_aa: CASSLGGITEETQYF

v_call: TRBV14
j_call: TRBJ2-3
d_call: -
clone_size: -
cdr3_length: 13
cdr3_nt: TGTGCCAGCAGCCAAGATCAGGGAGATACGCAGTATTTT
cdr3_aa: CASSQDQGDTQYF